Listed here is a single T cell receptor beta chain. Its antigen is still unknown. This record belongs to a study of OX40 agonist ivuxolimab in advanced cancers. Study as a whole: The eligibility criteria allowed prior anti-PD-1, anti-PD-L1 or anti-CTLA-4 therapy, and approximately 40% had some.

Whole-study results and caveats: At 0.1 to 3.0 mg/kg, clonal expansion of CD4+ and CD8+ blood T cells had occurred by week 6.

CDR1 and CDR2 (germline): LGHNA, YNFKEQ. The CDR3 is 14 residues long. V gave up 4 bases and J gave up 1 base, with 8 bases separating them. The method was immunoSEQ multiplex PCR; TCRdb's version includes in-frame clones alone and lacks a portion of them. The repertoire holds roughly 43,000 clones, with 90% to 95% as singletons. This specimen was CD4+ or CD8+ T cells sorted from blood, taken in a trial of the OX40 agonist ivuxolimab. The receptor comes from an adult with an advanced solid tumor such as melanoma, head and neck, liver or kidney cancer. The chain joins TRBV4-2 to TRBJ1-5, with D hard to call. The CDR3 nucleotides are TGTGCCAGCAGCCTCCAAGGGAGCAATCAGCCCCAGCATTTT. It yields the protein CASSLQGSNQPQHF.